This T cell receptor (beta chain) comes out of a study of blood T cells in healthy people across ages (dated by TCRdb to between 2015 and 2016). Concerning the study at large: In model experiments, roughly one uniquely barcoded TCR beta cDNA molecule per two T cells was captured by template switching. The study analyzed two additional independent replicas of 1 million unique cDNA reads from the same blood draw for two donors, one aged 18 to 30 and one aged 80 or older. To track age-related changes in TCR beta repertoire diversity, the study relied on deep sequencing normalized with unique cDNA molecular identifiers. To avoid experimental bias, donors of different ages were randomly spread across the sequencing lanes. Donors were grouped into four age groups: young (average about 15 years), middle-aged (around 39), aged (62) and long-lived (approximately 82). Overall study outcomes, separate from this receptor: The CMV infection status of donors was not known, potentially confounding age-related changes in expanded clonotypes. Estimates of total diversity based on one million sequenced T cells were considered lower bounds and underestimates. A strong correlation was found between observed TCR beta diversity and the percentage of naive T cells measured by flow cytometry. Conclusive comparison of naive and antigen-experienced compartments was prevented by the profiling of bulk unsorted PBMCs. The long-lived group showed more naive CD4+ T cells, fewer expanded clones and increased TCR diversity than the aged group, suggesting age selection. As age increased, observed TCR beta diversity per million T cells dropped in a roughly linear way, and a significant reduction was already evident by age roughly 40.

The donors were some 39 Caucasian individuals from Russia, aged roughly 6 to 100 years, who were systemically healthy. Each donor gave around 9.5 milliliters of peripheral blood, collected into EDTA-treated Vacutainer tubes. Ficoll-Paque density-gradient centrifugation was used to isolate PBMCs, with at least 6 million obtained per sample. Total RNA, at least 5 micrograms per sample, was extracted from PBMCs with Trizol reagent. For every donor, an aliquot of PBMCs went through flow cytometry to measure the percentages of naive CD45RAhigh/CD27high T cells. Libraries were made using 5' RACE. The sequencer was an Illumina HiSeq 2500. A second about 7 to 12 cycle PCR used a sample-barcoded 5' primer and a J-beta primer mix. A template-switch 5' adaptor carrying 12 random nucleotides introduced a unique molecular identifier onto each TCR beta cDNA molecule. Each sample yielded at least 3 million CDR3-containing paired-end reads. All of the RNA was converted into first-strand cDNA using the Mint cDNA synthesis kit, with a TRBC-specific oligonucleotide serving as the primer. After uracil-DNA glycosylase treatment, a first 18-cycle PCR used universal primers M1SS and BC2_uni_R on all cDNA. The study's own analysis went as follows. For normalization, 1 million high-quality reads were randomly selected from each sample, with every read carrying a distinct molecular identifier. Instead of being binned into consensus sequences, reads with shared molecular identifiers were discarded. MiTCR, with a Q25 quality threshold and the strictest error-elimination algorithm, was used for CDR3 identification, clonotype clustering and error correction. A nonparametric unseen species model with Euler transformation was used to estimate lower-bound total TCR beta diversity. TCRdb ran its own pipeline on the public reads, namely fastp trimming at Q25 and MiXCR clone calling, and kept in-frame beta chains. Each record represents a unique CDR3 protein, reported with the most common genes and DNA among its rows. The V and J calls shown here were made by TCRdb, not taken from the authors' results. The sample table contains around 1.5 million distinct CDR3 sequences; only one count was recorded for approximately 42% of them. Of the sample, roughly 7.9% falls within the top ten clones.

The CDR3 starts with the cysteine, ends with the phenylalanine, and has 13 residues. The entry retains the CDR3 DNA only, 39 bases that are in frame from base 1. The V and J ends are trimmed by 3 bases and 1 base, leaving 9 bases between them. Reading the germline V gene (reference sequence) gives CDR1 GTSNPN and CDR2 SVGIG. Worth noting for this clonotype: The clone's antigen remains unknown. Base qualities are missing; no much larger clone stands one base away.

The material sequenced was blood. The TCR originated in a woman between 18 and 30 years old in good health. This chain is built from TRBV30 and TRBJ1-2; TRBD1 might be the D gene, on 5 matching bases. The CDR3 loop reads CAWSQGFNYGYTF. DNA sequence: TGTGCCTGGAGCCAGGGATTTAACTATGGCTACACCTTC.